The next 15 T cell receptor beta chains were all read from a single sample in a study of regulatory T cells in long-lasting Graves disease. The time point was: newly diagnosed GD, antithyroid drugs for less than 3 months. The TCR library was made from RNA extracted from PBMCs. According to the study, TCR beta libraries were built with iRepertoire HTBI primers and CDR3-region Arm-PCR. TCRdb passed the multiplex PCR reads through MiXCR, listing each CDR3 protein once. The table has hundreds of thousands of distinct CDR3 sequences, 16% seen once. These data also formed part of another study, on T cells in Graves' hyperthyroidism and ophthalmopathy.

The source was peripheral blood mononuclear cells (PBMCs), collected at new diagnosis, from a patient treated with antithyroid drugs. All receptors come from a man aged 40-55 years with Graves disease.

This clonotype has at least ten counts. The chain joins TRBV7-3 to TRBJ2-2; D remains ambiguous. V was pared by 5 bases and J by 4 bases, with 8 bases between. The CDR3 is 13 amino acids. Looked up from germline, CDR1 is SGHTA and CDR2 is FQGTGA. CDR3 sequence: CASSEQRTGELFF. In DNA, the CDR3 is TGTGCCAGCAGCGAACAGCGCACCGGGGAGCTGTTTTTT.

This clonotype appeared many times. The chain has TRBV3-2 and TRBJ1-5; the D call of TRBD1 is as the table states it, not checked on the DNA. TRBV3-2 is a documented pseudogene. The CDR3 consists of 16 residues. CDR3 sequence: CASSQRGGRSNQPQHF. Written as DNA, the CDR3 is TGTGCCAGCAGCCAACGGGGGGGGCGGAGCAATCAGCCCCAGCATTTT.

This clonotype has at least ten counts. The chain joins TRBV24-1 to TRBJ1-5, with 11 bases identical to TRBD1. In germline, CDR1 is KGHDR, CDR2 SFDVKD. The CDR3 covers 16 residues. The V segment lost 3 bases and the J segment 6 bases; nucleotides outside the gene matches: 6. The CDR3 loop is CATSDPGQGAGQPQHF. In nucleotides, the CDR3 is TGTGCCACCAGTGATCCCGGACAGGGGGCGGGTCAGCCCCAGCATTTT.

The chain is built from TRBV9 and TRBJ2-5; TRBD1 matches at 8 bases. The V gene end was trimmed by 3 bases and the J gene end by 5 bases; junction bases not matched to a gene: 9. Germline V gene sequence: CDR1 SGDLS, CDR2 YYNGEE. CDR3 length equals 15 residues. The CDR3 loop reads CASSGERQGWETQYF. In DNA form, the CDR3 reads TGTGCCAGCAGCGGCGAAAGACAGGGGTGGGAGACCCAGTACTTC.

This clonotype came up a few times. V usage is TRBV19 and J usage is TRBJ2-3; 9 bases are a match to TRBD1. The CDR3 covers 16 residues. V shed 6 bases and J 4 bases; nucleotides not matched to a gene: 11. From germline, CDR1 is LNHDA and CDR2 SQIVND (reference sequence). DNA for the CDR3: TGTGCCAGTAGAAGACCCGGGACAGGGTTTCCAGATACGCAGTATTTT. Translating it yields CASRRPGTGFPDTQYF.

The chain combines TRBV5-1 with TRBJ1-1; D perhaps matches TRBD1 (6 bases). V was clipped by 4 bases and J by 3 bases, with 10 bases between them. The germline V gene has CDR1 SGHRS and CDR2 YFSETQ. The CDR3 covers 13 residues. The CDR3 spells CASSAGADTEAFF. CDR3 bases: TGCGCCAGCAGCGCAGGGGCCGACACTGAAGCTTTCTTT.

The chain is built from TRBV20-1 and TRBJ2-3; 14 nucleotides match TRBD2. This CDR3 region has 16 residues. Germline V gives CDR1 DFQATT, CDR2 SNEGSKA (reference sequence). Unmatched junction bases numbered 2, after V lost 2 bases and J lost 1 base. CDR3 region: CSARPGLAGGTDTQYF. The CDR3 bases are TGCAGTGCTAGACCGGGACTAGCGGGAGGCACAGATACGCAGTATTTT.

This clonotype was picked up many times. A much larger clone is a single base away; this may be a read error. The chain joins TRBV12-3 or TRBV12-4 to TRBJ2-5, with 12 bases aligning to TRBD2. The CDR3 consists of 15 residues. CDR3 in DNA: TGTGCCGGCAGTTTAAGACTAGCGGGGGTTGAGACCCAGTACTTC. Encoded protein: CAGSLRLAGVETQYF.

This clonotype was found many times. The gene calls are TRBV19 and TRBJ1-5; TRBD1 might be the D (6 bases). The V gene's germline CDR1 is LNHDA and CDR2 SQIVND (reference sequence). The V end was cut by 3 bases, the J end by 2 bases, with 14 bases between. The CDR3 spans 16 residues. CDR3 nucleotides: TGTGCCAGTAGTATTGTGGGGGCGCAGGGCAATCAGCCCCAGCATTTT. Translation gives CASSIVGAQGNQPQHF.

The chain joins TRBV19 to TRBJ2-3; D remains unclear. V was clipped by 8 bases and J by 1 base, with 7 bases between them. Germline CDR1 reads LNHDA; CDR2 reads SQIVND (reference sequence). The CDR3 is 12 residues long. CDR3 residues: CASGSGTDTQYF. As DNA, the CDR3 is TGTGCCAGTGGTTCGGGCACAGATACGCAGTATTTT.

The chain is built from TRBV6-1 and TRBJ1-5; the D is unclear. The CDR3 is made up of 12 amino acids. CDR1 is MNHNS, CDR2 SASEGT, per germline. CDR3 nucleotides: TGTGCAGCAGGTTTACGCAATCAGCCCCAGCATTTT. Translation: CAAGLRNQPQHF.

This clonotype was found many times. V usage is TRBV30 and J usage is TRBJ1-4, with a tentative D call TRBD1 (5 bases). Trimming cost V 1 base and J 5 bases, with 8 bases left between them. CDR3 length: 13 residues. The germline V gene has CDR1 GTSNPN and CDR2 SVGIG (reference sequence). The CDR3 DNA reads TGTGCCTGGAGTGGGGGCATCAATGAAAAACTGTTTTTT. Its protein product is CAWSGGINEKLFF.

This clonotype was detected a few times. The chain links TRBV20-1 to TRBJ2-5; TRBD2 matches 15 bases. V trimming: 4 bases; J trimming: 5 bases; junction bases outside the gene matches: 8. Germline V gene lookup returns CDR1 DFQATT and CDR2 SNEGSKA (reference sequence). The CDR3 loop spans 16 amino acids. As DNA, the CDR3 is TGCAGTGCTATCCCCGGGACTAGCGGGGGGCGGGAGACCCAGTACTTC. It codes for CSAIPGTSGGRETQYF.

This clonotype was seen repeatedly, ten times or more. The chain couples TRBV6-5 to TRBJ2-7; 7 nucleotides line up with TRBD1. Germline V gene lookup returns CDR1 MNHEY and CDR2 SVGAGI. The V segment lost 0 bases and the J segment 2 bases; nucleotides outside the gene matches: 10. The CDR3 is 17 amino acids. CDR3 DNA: TGTGCCAGCAGTTACTCGATTTTCGGGACAGTCGCCTACGAGCAGTACTTC. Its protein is CASSYSIFGTVAYEQYF.

The CDR3, as DNA: TGTGCCACCCAGCTTGCCCTAGCCAACACTGAAGCTTTCTTT. It encodes CATQLALANTEAFF. The gene calls are TRBV5-5 and TRBJ1-1; the D is unclear. CDR1 is SGHKS, CDR2 YYEKEE, per germline (reference sequence). The CDR3 runs 14 residues. With 9 bases removed from V and 2 bases from J, the gap between germline ends came to 17 bases.